This is a list of T cell receptor beta chains from one sample in a study of blood T cell repertoires in COVID-19. Sequencing used immunoSEQ multiplex PCR; TCRdb keeps in-frame clones, though not all of them. The data contain under 500,000 clones, around 87% of them seen just once; the ten biggest clones take up 0.9% to 1.2%. Sequencing was carried out using PBMCs or T cells enriched from blood (not recorded which). The receptors here all came from a man under 40 who had recovered from COVID-19. Both conserved end residues are part of each CDR3. A D gene is named only where the DNA matches it firmly. The listing skips clone size in some rows; elsewhere it reads once, few, many or a size class.

length	V	D	size	J	CDR3	DNA
13	TRBV4-1	-	few	TRBJ1-1	CASSPIVEHEAFF	TGCGCCAGCAGCCCCATCGTGGAGCATGAAGCTTTCTTT
16	TRBV9	-	-	TRBJ1-1	CASSVAPGTPNTEAFF	TGTGCCAGCAGCGTAGCCCCGGGGACACCGAACACTGAAGCTTTCTTT
17	TRBV7-8	TRBD2	-	TRBJ2-5	CASSSIRLAGLQETQYF	TGTGCCAGCAGCTCAATAAGACTAGCGGGACTCCAAGAGACCCAGTACTTC
12	TRBV9	-	-	TRBJ1-2	CASSITGGGYTF	TGTGCCAGCAGCATTACAGGTGGCGGCTACACCTTC
15	TRBV21-1	-	-	TRBJ1-1	CASSKWGGGTGGAFF	-
14	TRBV7-2	-	-	TRBJ1-5	CASSFGGLGQPQHF	TGTGCCAGCAGCTTTGGAGGGCTGGGTCAGCCCCAGCATTTT
16	TRBV28	TRBD2	-	TRBJ2-7	CASSFHSGTRSYEQYF	TGTGCCAGCAGTTTCCATAGCGGGACTAGATCCTACGAGCAGTACTTC
12	TRBV19	-	-	TRBJ1-2	CASRKDSYGYTF	TGTGCCAGTAGGAAGGACAGTTATGGCTACACCTTC
13	TRBV28	TRBD1	once	TRBJ2-1	CATRTGHSNEQFF	TGTGCCACCCGGACAGGGCACTCCAATGAGCAGTTCTTC
16	TRBV27	TRBD1	once	TRBJ1-2	CASSLGQGVGYYGYTF	TGTGCCAGCAGTTTGGGGCAGGGGGTGGGTTACTATGGCTACACCTTC